This T cell receptor beta chain was found in a study of cytomegalovirus exposure and HLA in healthy donors (dated by TCRdb to the late 2010s). Concerning the study at large: The 550 to 750 repertoires of the first cohort and the 95 to 150 validation repertoires were produced on the same platform, according to a later analysis. To predict cytomegalovirus infection status, the study brought together high-throughput TCR immunosequencing, statistical association of individual TCRs with disease status, and machine learning. A separate validation cohort of roughly 130 different subjects was used in addition to the roughly 670-subject first cohort. The study was designed to test whether signatures of past pathogen exposure could be identified by cataloging public T cell receptors.

Study-wide findings and limitations: A later analysis had no HLA typing for the validation cohort, so co-occurrence there was scored across all 120 or so repertoires. In vitro tests confirmed that three of the cytomegalovirus-associated TCR beta chains recognize cytomegalovirus antigens. It was suggested by the authors that the approach could potentially be generalized to other disease states and immunological phenotypes. Of the cluster scores, roughly 93% were above 0 in a later analysis, which found that TCRs clustered in the first cohort also tended to co-occur in the approximately 120 validation repertoires. While some public TCRs were present in many individuals, most TCR sequences turned up only very rarely across donors. The study listed 170 or so TCR beta chains as associated with cytomegalovirus. The classifier was reported to diagnose cytomegalovirus status with high specificity and sensitivity in both the original cohort and the validation cohort.

CDR1 and CDR2 are drawn from the germline V gene: SQVTM, ANQGSEA. Relative to germline, V is missing 4 bases and J is missing 3 bases, with 8 bases of the junction outside any gene match. Including the terminal cysteine and phenylalanine, the CDR3 comprises 15 residues. Only the CDR3 part of the read is kept: 45 bases, read in frame from the first base. About this clone: What this receptor recognizes is not known. No much larger clone exists at a distance of one base, and base qualities are not known.

The donors belonged to the validation cohort of over a hundred subjects, which was separate from the roughly 670-subject first cohort. Library creation used the immunoSEQ multiplex PCR assay. The study's own analysis went as follows. A statistical classification framework was built to diagnose cytomegalovirus status from the catalog of TCR beta chain sequences. TCRdb took over this immuneACCESS table, retaining in-frame rearrangements with V and J assigned. Such tables are incomplete; in checked studies, under half of the missing clones stem from an unresolved V gene, and the remainder is unexplained. V and J calls and clone size are as listed in that table; D and trimming were resolved from the DNA. The sample table contains 120,000 to 150,000 clones; only one count was recorded for approximately 89% of them. The ten biggest clones cover 0.55% to 0.8% of the sample.

Recombination joined TRBV29-1 with TRBJ2-1; 8 junctional bases match TRBD2. Sequencing was carried out using PBMCs. The source is a man between 18 and 29 years old in good health and CMV-seronegative. The CDR3 corresponds to CSVVGAGGNYNEQFF. The base sequence is TGCAGCGTTGTAGGTGCGGGAGGCAACTACAATGAGCAGTTCTTC.